This is a list of T cell receptor beta chains from one sample in a study of cytomegalovirus exposure and HLA in healthy donors. Using immunoSEQ multiplex PCR, the repertoire was profiled, and TCRdb retains in-frame clones only, with some absent. The sample yields some 85,000 clones, about 73% seen once. Specimen: PBMCs. These receptors all stem from a middle-aged woman in good health and CMV-seropositive. The CDR3 runs from the conserved cysteine through the conserved F or W. D genes are given only for firm matches. For some rows the clone size is stated as once, few or many, or as a class when expanded; others skip it.

clone_size d_call j_call v_call cdr3_nt cdr3_aa
few . TRBJ2-2 TRBV30 TGTGCCTGGAGTCTATCCGGGGAGCTGTTTTTT CAWSLSGELFF
. . TRBJ2-5 TRBV6-1 TGTGCCAGCAGTGAACTGAAGGGAGTCGGAGAGACCCAGTACTTC CASSELKGVGETQYF
. . TRBJ1-2 TRBV19 TGTGCCAGTAGTCCGACGACAGTGAACTATGGCTACACCTTC CASSPTTVNYGYTF
. . TRBJ1-2 TRBV2 TGTGCCAGCAGTGCGGGGGGCAATAACTATGGCTACACCTTC CASSAGGNNYGYTF
. . TRBJ1-1 TRBV15 TGTGCCACCAGCAGAGACAATCCGGACAGAGAAGCTTTCTTT CATSRDNPDREAFF
. . TRBJ2-2 TRBV7-3 TGTGCCAGCAGCTTAAAGAGTCGAGGCACCGGGGAGCTGTTTTTT CASSLKSRGTGELFF
. TRBD1 TRBJ2-7 TRBV6-5 TGTGCCAGCAGGGACAGGGTCAGGGAGTACTTC CASRDRVREYF
once TRBD2 TRBJ2-7 TRBV9 TGTGCCAGCAGCCTGGGACTAGCGGGAAGGAATGGGTACGAGCAGTACTTC CASSLGLAGRNGYEQYF
. . TRBJ1-6 TRBV27 TGTGCCAGCAGTTTTCTGGACAGAGGGAGATCACCCCTCCACTTT CASSFLDRGRSPLHF
once . TRBJ1-1 TRBV4-3 TGCGCCAGCAGCCAGGACCGGGGGGAACAAACTGAAGCTTTCTTT CASSQDRGEQTEAFF
few . TRBJ1-2 TRBV4-2 TGTGCCAGCAGCCAAGATCAGGGCACGGGCGGCTACACCTTC CASSQDQGTGGYTF
. . TRBJ2-7 TRBV2 TGTGCCACCAAACGACGCGGAACCTACGAGCAGTACTTC CATKRRGTYEQYF
. . TRBJ2-5 TRBV4-1 TGCGCCAGCAGCCTCCTTACAGGGCAGGGGACCCAGTACTTC CASSLLTGQGTQYF
. . TRBJ2-7 TRBV6-5 TGTGCCAGCAGCAGCCAGGGGTCGCCCTACGAGCAGTACTTC CASSSQGSPYEQYF
. TRBD2 TRBJ2-1 TRBV5-1 TGCGCCAGCAGCTATAGCGGGGCCTACAATGAGCAGTTCTTC CASSYSGAYNEQFF
. . TRBJ2-4 TRBV2 TGTGCCAGCAGTGGCCCCCTAGCGATAGCCAAAAACATTCAGTACTTC CASSGPLAIAKNIQYF
once TRBD2 TRBJ2-5 TRBV19 TGTGCCAGTAGTATTGGAACTAGCGGAATGCAAGAGACCCAGTACTTC CASSIGTSGMQETQYF
. . TRBJ2-7 TRBV25-1 TGTGCCAGCAGTGAATATCTCGAGCAGTACTTC CASSEYLEQYF
. TRBD2 TRBJ2-7 TRBV5-6 TGTGCCAGCAGCTCCACTAGCGGGTACCCCTACGAGCAGTACTTC CASSSTSGYPYEQYF
. TRBD1 TRBJ1-4 TRBV11-2 TGTGCCAGCAGCCGGGACAGGGCTAATGAAAAACTGTTTTTT CASSRDRANEKLFF
once . TRBJ2-4 TRBV21-1 TGTGCCAGCAGCAAAGAAGGTCGGAGAGCCAAAAACATTCAGTACTTC CASSKEGRRAKNIQYF
once . TRBJ2-7 TRBV20-1 TGCAGTGCTAGACGGGTGGGCGAGCAGTACTTC CSARRVGEQYF
. TRBD1 TRBJ1-2 TRBV6-4 TGTGCCAGCGGGACAGGGTCCGGCTACACCTTC CASGTGSGYTF
. TRBD2 TRBJ2-1 TRBV6-4 TGTGCCAGCAGAGGAGCGGGAGGGCCGTACAATGAGCAGTTCTTC CASRGAGGPYNEQFF
. . TRBJ2-7 TRBV4-3 TGCGCCAGTTCTTTTGGGACAAAGGCCTACGAGCAGTACTTC CASSFGTKAYEQYF
few . TRBJ2-1 TRBV2 TGTGCCAGCAGCTACTCGGGCCTCGCCGGGGTTTACAATGAGCAGTTCTTC CASSYSGLAGVYNEQFF
few TRBD1 TRBJ1-5 TRBV2 TGTGCCAGCAGTGGACAGGGGAACGGTCAGCCCCAGCATTTT CASSGQGNGQPQHF
. . TRBJ2-6 TRBV4-2 TGTGCCAGCAGCCAAGACCCAGGGAACTCTGGGGCCAACGTCCTGACTTTC CASSQDPGNSGANVLTF
once TRBD2 TRBJ2-7 TRBV7-8 TGTGCCAGCAGCTTAGGGGCGGGAGGTTTGAACGAGCAGTACTTC CASSLGAGGLNEQYF
. . TRBJ2-7 TRBV5-6 TGTGCCAGCAGCTTGTTCGCAGCGGACCTTGAGCAGTACTTC CASSLFAADLEQYF
. . TRBJ1-1 TRBV29-1 TGCAGCGTTGTTCAGGCCACTGAAGCTTTCTTT CSVVQATEAFF
. TRBD2 TRBJ2-5 TRBV5-6 TGTGCCAGCAACCGATGGAGCGGGGGGGAACAGACCCAGTACTTC CASNRWSGGEQTQYF
. TRBD1 TRBJ2-1 TRBV7-2 TGTGCCAGCAGCTTAGCGGGACAGAGCTCCTACAATGAGCAGTTCTTC CASSLAGQSSYNEQFF
few TRBD1 TRBJ2-7 TRBV4-1 TGCGCCAGCAGCCAACATACAGGGGCCTCCTACGAGCAGTACTTC CASSQHTGASYEQYF
. . TRBJ2-1 TRBV21-1 TGTGCCAGCTCTTTAGGGGGACTAGCGGGGAGGTCCTACAATGAGCAGTTCTTC CASSLGGLAGRSYNEQFF
. TRBD1 TRBJ2-6 TRBV4-3 TGCGCCAGCAGCCAAGACAGGGGGAACGGGGCCAACGTCCTGACTTTC CASSQDRGNGANVLTF
many . TRBJ2-1 TRBV2 TGTGCCAGCAGTGAAGGGGGTATCGGGAAAGTGCAGTTCTTC CASSEGGIGKVQFF
. TRBD1 TRBJ1-1 TRBV7-2 TGTGCCAGCAGCGGGCGATCGACAGGGGGAAACACTGAAGCTTTCTTT CASSGRSTGGNTEAFF
. TRBD1 TRBJ2-1 TRBV11-2 TGTGCCAGCAGTCTGGGACAGGGGGCTGTTGAGCAGTTCTTC CASSLGQGAVEQFF
. . TRBJ2-2 TRBV30 TGTGCCTGGAGTCGGGGGTACACCGGGGAGCTGTTTTTT CAWSRGYTGELFF
few . TRBJ1-5 TRBV4-1 TGCGCCAGCAGCCAAGATGGTGACTTAAGGGGTCATCAGCCCCAGCATTTT CASSQDGDLRGHQPQHF
. . TRBJ2-3 TRBV7-9 TGTGCCAGCAGCTCCCGGGGGAGCACAGATACGCAGTATTTT CASSSRGSTDTQYF